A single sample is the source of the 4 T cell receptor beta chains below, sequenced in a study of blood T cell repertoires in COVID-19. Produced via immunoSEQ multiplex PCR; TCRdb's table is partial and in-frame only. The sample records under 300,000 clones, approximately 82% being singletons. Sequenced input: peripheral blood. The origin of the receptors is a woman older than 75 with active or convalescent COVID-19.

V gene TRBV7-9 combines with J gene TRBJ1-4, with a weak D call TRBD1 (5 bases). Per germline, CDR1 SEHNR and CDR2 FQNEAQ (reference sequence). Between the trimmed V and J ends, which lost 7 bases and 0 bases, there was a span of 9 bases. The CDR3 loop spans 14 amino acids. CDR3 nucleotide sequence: TGTGCCAGCATGATAGGGGCAACTAATGAAAAACTGTTTTTT. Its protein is CASMIGATNEKLFF.

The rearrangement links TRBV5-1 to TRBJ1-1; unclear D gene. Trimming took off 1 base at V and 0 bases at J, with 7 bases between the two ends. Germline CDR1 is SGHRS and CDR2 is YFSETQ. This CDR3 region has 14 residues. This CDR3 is CASSLQDLNTEAFF. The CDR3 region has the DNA TGCGCCAGCAGCTTGCAGGATTTGAACACTGAAGCTTTCTTT.

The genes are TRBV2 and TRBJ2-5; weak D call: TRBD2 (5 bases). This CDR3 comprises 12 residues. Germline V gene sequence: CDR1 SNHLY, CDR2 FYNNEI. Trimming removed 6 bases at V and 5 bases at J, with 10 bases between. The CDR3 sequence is CASSGWEETQYF. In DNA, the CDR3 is TGTGCCAGCAGCGGCTGGGAGGAGACCCAGTACTTC.

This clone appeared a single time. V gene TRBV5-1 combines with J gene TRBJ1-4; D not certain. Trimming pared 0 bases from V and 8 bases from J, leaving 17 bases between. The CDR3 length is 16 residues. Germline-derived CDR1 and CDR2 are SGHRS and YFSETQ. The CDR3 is CASSLEGGGFDEKLFF. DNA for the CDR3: TGCGCCAGCAGCTTGGAGGGAGGAGGTTTTGACGAAAAACTGTTTTTT. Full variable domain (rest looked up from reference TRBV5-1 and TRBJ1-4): KAGVTQTPRYLIKTRGQQVTLSCSPISGHRSVSWYQQTPGQGLQFLFEYFSETQRNKGNFPGRFSGRQFSNSRSEMNVSTLELGDSALYLCASSLEGGGFDEKLFFGSGTQLSVL.